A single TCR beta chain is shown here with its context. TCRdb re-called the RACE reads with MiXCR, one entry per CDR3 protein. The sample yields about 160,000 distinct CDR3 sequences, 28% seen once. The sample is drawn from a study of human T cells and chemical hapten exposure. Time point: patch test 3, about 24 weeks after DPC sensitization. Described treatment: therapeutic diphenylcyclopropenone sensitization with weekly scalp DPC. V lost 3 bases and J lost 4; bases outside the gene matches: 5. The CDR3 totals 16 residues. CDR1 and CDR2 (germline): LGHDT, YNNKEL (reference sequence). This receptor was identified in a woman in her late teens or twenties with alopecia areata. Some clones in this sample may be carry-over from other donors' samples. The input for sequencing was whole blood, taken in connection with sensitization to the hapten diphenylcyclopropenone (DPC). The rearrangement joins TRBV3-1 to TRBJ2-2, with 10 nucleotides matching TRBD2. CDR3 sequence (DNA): TGTGCCAGCAGCCACCTTAGCGGGAGGAGCACCGGGGAGCTGTTTTTT. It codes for CASSHLSGRSTGELFF.